The 5 T cell receptor beta chains given below trace back to one sample, sequenced in a study of Graves' ophthalmopathy and Graves' hyperthyroidism. RNA transcripts yielded amplified TCR beta CDR3 regions. RT-PCR with HTBI primers came first, then second-round multiplex PCR. From the multiplex PCR reads, TCRdb called clonotypes with MiXCR, one entry per CDR3 protein. The sample lists some 1.1 million distinct CDR3 sequences, about 38% occurring once. The sequenced sample was peripheral blood or thyroid tissue (not recorded which). Source of these receptors: an adult man with Graves' hyperthyroidism.

In the case of this clonotype: Relative to the germline gene, one junction end is altered; a read error may explain this. The chain joins TRBV6-5 to TRBJ2-5, with 7 nucleotides matching TRBD1. Germline V lookup: CDR1 MNHEY, CDR2 SVGAGI. The CDR3 runs 16 residues. In nucleotides, the CDR3 is TGTGCCATCAGTCGGTCAGGACAGGAACTCCAAGAGACCCAGTACTTC. Protein product: CAISRSGQELQETQYF.

This clonotype has ten or more counts. This chain joins TRBV19 and TRBJ2-7, with 10 bases aligning to TRBD1. The V segment lost 1 base and the J segment 5 bases; nucleotides outside the gene matches: 2. The CDR3 has 14 residues. CDR1 and CDR2 (germline): LNHDA, SQIVND (reference sequence). The DNA for the CDR3 is TGTGCCAGTAGTATAGCAGGGACAGGGGACGAGCAGTACTTC. It specifies CASSIAGTGDEQYF.

This clonotype was detected a few times. The CDR3 sequence: CASSSAGQGAAGYTF. The CDR3 DNA reads TGTGCCAGCAGCTCCGCCGGACAGGGGGCGGCTGGCTACACCTTC. The V and J genes are TRBV7-9 and TRBJ1-2, with 11 bases aligning to TRBD1. V was pared by 4 bases and J by 7 bases, with 8 bases of the junction left unmatched. The CDR3 runs 15 residues. CDR1 and CDR2 (germline): SEHNR, FQNEAQ (reference sequence).

This clonotype has a count of ten or more. This sequence joins TRBV5-1 and TRBJ1-2; D is unresolved. With 0 bases removed from V and 1 base from J, the gap between germline ends came to 16 bases. This CDR3 comprises 17 residues. The germline V gene encodes CDR1 SGHRS and CDR2 YFSETQ. CDR3 sequence (DNA): TGCGCCAGCAGCTTGGCCGCGGGAGGAGTCGGTAACTATGGCTACACCTTC. It specifies CASSLAAGGVGNYGYTF.

Only a few counts were recorded for this clonotype. This chain uses TRBV5-8 with TRBJ1-2; D gene ambiguous. This CDR3 contains 14 residues. V was shortened by 0 bases and J by 6 bases, with 12 bases between the two germline ends. Germline loops: CDR1 SGHTS, CDR2 YDEGEE. CDR3 DNA sequence: TGTGCCAGCAGCTTGGGAGGGATGAAGGATGGCTACACCTTC. Translating it yields CASSLGGMKDGYTF.